These 32 T cell receptor beta chains originate from one sample sequenced in a study of blood T cell repertoires in COVID-19. Sequencing used immunoSEQ multiplex PCR; TCRdb keeps in-frame clones, though not all of them. The sample has under 110,000 clones; approximately 89% are singletons. Sequenced sample: peripheral blood. The origin of the receptors is a woman in her 30s with acute or convalescent COVID-19.

Only one count was recorded for this clone. The V call is TRBV28, the J call TRBJ2-5, with TRBD1 matching 8 bases. Trimming took 2 bases from V and 0 from J; bases not matched to a gene: 8. The CDR3 length is 17 residues. Germline loops: CDR1 MDHEN, CDR2 SYDVKM. The CDR3: CASSLLRGLPHQETQYF. DNA of the CDR3: TGTGCCAGCAGTTTACTCAGGGGGCTTCCCCACCAAGAGACCCAGTACTTC. Complete variable domain (other parts from reference TRBV28 and TRBJ2-5): DVKVTQSSRYLVKRTGEKVFLECVQDMDHENMFWYRQDPGLGLRLIYFSYDVKMKEKGDIPEGYSVSREKKERFSLILESASTNQTSMYLCASSLLRGLPHQETQYFGPGTRLLVL.

The V gene is TRBV5-8, the J gene TRBJ1-5; TRBD1 matches at 8 bases. The germline gives CDR1 SGHTS, CDR2 YDEGEE. CDR3 length: 17 amino acids. With V trimmed by 4 bases and J by 0 bases, 9 bases remained unmatched. The CDR3 sequence: CASSRGQGFHSNQPQHF. CDR3 nucleotides: TGTGCCAGCAGCCGCGGACAGGGCTTCCATAGCAATCAGCCCCAGCATTTT.

The chain uses TRBV7-3 and TRBJ1-6, with 10 bases identical to TRBD1. This CDR3 spans 15 amino acids. Trimming at V came to 3 bases and at J to 5 bases, leaving 1 base not matched to a gene. Germline V gives CDR1 SGHTA, CDR2 FQGTGA. CDR3 sequence reads: CASSFGTGDNSPLHF. The CDR3 nucleotides are TGTGCCAGCAGCTTCGGGACAGGGGATAATTCACCCCTCCACTTT.

The chain combines TRBV13 with TRBJ2-7, with 7 bases aligning to TRBD1. The junction had 16 bases not matched to a gene; V was cut back by 5 bases and J by 0 bases. CDR3 length: 18 amino acids. Germline lookup yields CDR1 PRHDT and CDR2 FYEKMQ (reference sequence). The CDR3 DNA reads as TGTGCCAGCAGCACCCTCGTTGGGGTGGGGGACAGCTCCTACGAGCAGTACTTC. Its translation is CASSTLVGVGDSSYEQYF.

The chain joins TRBV5-4 to TRBJ2-1; 7 bases fit TRBD2. The germline V gene encodes CDR1 SGHNT and CDR2 YYREEE (reference sequence). J was trimmed by 10 bases and V by 3 bases; bases with no gene match: 4. The CDR3 length is 12 residues. DNA for the CDR3: TGTGCCAGCAGCTGGGAGGGTTACGAGCAGTTCTTC. Protein product: CASSWEGYEQFF.

The gene calls are TRBV30 and TRBJ1-3; D is unresolved. V lost 2 bases to trimming and J lost 0 bases, with 8 bases between them. Per the germline V gene, CDR1 is GTSNPN and CDR2 is SVGIG (reference sequence). The CDR3 length is 14 residues. In DNA, the CDR3 is TGTGCCTGGAGTAACAGCCTCTCTGGAAACACCATATATTTT. This sequence encodes CAWSNSLSGNTIYF.

This clone came up once. The chain joins TRBV7-3 to TRBJ2-3; 13 bases map to TRBD2. CDR3 length: 16 residues. CDR1 is SGHTA and CDR2 is FQGTGA in the germline V gene. V dropped 5 bases and J dropped 5; count of bases not matched to a gene: 7. The CDR3 nucleotides are TGTGCCAGCAGCCGAGCGGGGACTAGCGGGGAAGATACGCAGTATTTT. This translates into CASSRAGTSGEDTQYF.

There are a few counts of this clone. The chain is built from TRBV5-8 and TRBJ2-2, with 7 bases lining up with TRBD1. The germline CDR1 and CDR2 sequences are SGHTS and YDEGEE. The length of the CDR3 is 16 residues. V lost 5 bases, J lost 4 bases, and 11 bases stayed unmatched. CDR3 nucleotides: TGTGCCAGCAGACGTGAGGGCAGGGGGATCACCGGGGAGCTGTTTTTT. This codes for CASRREGRGITGELFF.

The chain employs TRBV18 and TRBJ1-2, with a tentative D call TRBD1 (6 bases). Trimming cost V 3 bases and J 8 bases, with 13 bases left between them. Germline CDR1 reads KGHSH; CDR2 reads LQKENI. The CDR3 loop spans 13 amino acids. The CDR3 region is CASSPAGADGYTF. The CDR3 DNA is TGTGCCAGCTCACCGGCGGGGGCGGACGGCTACACCTTC.

This chain links TRBV24-1 with TRBJ2-3, with 8 bases lining up with TRBD2. This CDR3 spans 12 amino acids. CDR1 KGHDR and CDR2 SFDVKD come from the germline V gene. J was trimmed by 9 bases and V by 6 bases; bases with no gene match: 4. The CDR3 protein is CATSSGGGTQYF. Written as DNA, the CDR3 is TGTGCCACCAGTAGCGGGGGTGGCACGCAGTATTTT.

Written as DNA, the CDR3 is TGCGCCAGCAGTGAGTCGCGGACTACACAAGCTTTCTTT. Encoded protein: CASSESRTTQAFF. The V and J genes are TRBV10-1 and TRBJ1-1; D call uncertain. The ends were cut back, 0 bases at V and 9 bases at J, with 11 bases in the middle. Germline lookup yields CDR1 WNHNN and CDR2 SYGVQD (reference sequence). The CDR3 contains 13 residues.

The rearrangement uses TRBV3-1 (or the pseudogene TRBV3-2) and TRBJ1-2, with 8 bases aligning to TRBD1. Germline assignment: CDR1 LGHDT and CDR2 YNNKEL (reference sequence). Losses at the gene ends were 1 base for V and 4 bases for J; bases not matched to a gene: 5. CDR3 size: 15 residues. CDR3 sequence (DNA): TGTGCCAGCAGCCAAGGGTCGGGACAGGCCTATGGCTACACCTTC. Encoded protein: CASSQGSGQAYGYTF.

V gene TRBV7-2 combines with J gene TRBJ2-7; 7 positions match TRBD2. The germline CDR1 and CDR2 sequences are SGHTA and FQGNSA. The V segment lost 7 bases and the J segment 7 bases; nucleotides outside the gene matches: 13. The CDR3 has 14 amino acids. CDR3 region: CASNNPHRGSEQYF. In DNA, the CDR3 is TGTGCCAGCAACAACCCGCACCGCGGGAGTGAGCAGTACTTC.

The gene calls are TRBV7-2 and TRBJ1-2; D might be TRBD1 (5 bases). Germline loops: CDR1 SGHTA, CDR2 FQGNSA. The CDR3 consists of 14 residues. V dropped 1 base and J dropped 4 bases, with 10 bases sitting between them. The CDR3 bases are TGTGCCAGCAGCTTAGGAGCGGGGCTCTATGGCTACACCTTC. Protein product: CASSLGAGLYGYTF.

On this clone: Additional DNA sequences in this sample encode the identical CDR3. The chain uses TRBV11-2 and TRBJ1-1; no clear D. The CDR3 is 13 amino acids. With 0 bases removed from V and 5 bases from J, the gap between germline ends came to 7 bases. CDR1 and CDR2 (germline): SGHAT, FQNNGV. CDR3: CASSLDPGTEAFF. The CDR3 nucleotides are TGTGCCAGCAGCTTAGATCCGGGGACTGAAGCTTTCTTT. Together with reference TRBV11-2 and TRBJ1-1, the CDR3 gives the full variable domain: EAGVAQSPRYKIIEKRQSVAFWCNPISGHATLYWYQQILGQGPKLLIQFQNNGVVDDSQLPKDRFSAERLKGVDSTLKIQPAKLEDSAVYLCASSLDPGTEAFFGQGTRLTVV.

The chain carries TRBV7-9 and TRBJ2-1, with D hard to call. Trimming left V 1 base short and J 4 bases short, with 11 bases between. The CDR3 is 15 amino acids. The germline CDR1 and CDR2 sequences are SEHNR and FQNEAQ (reference sequence). CDR3 sequence: CASSLVRQFYNEQFF. The CDR3 region has the DNA TGTGCCAGCAGCTTAGTGCGGCAGTTTTACAATGAGCAGTTCTTC.

The chain employs TRBV7-9 and TRBJ1-2; maybe TRBD1 (5 bases). Germline V gene sequence: CDR1 SEHNR, CDR2 FQNEAQ (reference sequence). The length of the CDR3 is 14 residues. Trimming took 5 bases from V and 7 from J, leaving 17 bases between them. The CDR3 bases are TGTGCCAGCAGCGCTGGACAAGGCTGGGCTGGCTACACCTTC. Protein sequence: CASSAGQGWAGYTF.

Many counts were recorded for this clone. V gene TRBV6-4 combines with J gene TRBJ2-2, with a possible D match to TRBD1 (6 bases). Trimming took 0 bases from V and 4 from J, leaving 9 bases between them. Germline lookup yields CDR1 MRHNA and CDR2 SNTAGT. The CDR3 is 15 residues long. CDR3 sequence (DNA): TGTGCCAGCAGTGACTCCCTAGGGGGCACCGGGGAGCTGTTTTTT. It yields the protein CASSDSLGGTGELFF.

This chain joins TRBV4-1 and TRBJ1-6; 8 bases map to TRBD1. CDR3 size: 17 residues. Germline V CDR1 and CDR2: MGHRA, YSYEKL. Trimming took 1 base from V and 0 from J; bases not matched to a gene: 2. CDR3 sequence reads: CASSQVGQGSYNSPLHF. The CDR3 DNA is TGCGCCAGCAGCCAAGTTGGACAGGGCTCCTATAATTCACCCCTCCACTTT.

The chain employs TRBV5-1 and TRBJ2-7; D possibly corresponds to TRBD2 (7 bases). V was trimmed by 0 bases and J by 2 bases, leaving 9 bases between them. There are 14 residues in the CDR3. Germline assignment: CDR1 SGHRS and CDR2 YFSETQ. CDR3 region: CASSLEGGAYEQYF. CDR3 coding DNA: TGCGCCAGCAGCTTGGAAGGGGGGGCCTACGAGCAGTACTTC.

This clone was counted once. The genes are TRBV3-1 (or the pseudogene TRBV3-2) and TRBJ2-7, with a possible D match to TRBD2 (5 bases). V was pared by 3 bases and J by 6 bases, with 9 bases between. CDR1 is LGHDT and CDR2 is YNNKEL in the germline V gene (reference sequence). This CDR3 region has 12 residues. CDR3 sequence reads: CASSQSGLEQYF. CDR3 nucleotides: TGTGCCAGCAGCCAGAGCGGCCTCGAGCAGTACTTC.

The chain is built from TRBV7-9 and TRBJ2-7, with 15 bases identical to TRBD2. V was pared by 5 bases and J by 2 bases, with 4 bases of the junction left unmatched. The germline gives CDR1 SEHNR, CDR2 FQNEAQ (reference sequence). The CDR3 sequence is 16 residues long. This CDR3 is CASSPRTSGGAYEQYF. CDR3 in DNA: TGTGCCAGCAGCCCTAGGACTAGCGGGGGGGCCTACGAGCAGTACTTC.

The V and J genes are TRBV5-6 and TRBJ2-7; 12 bases are a match to TRBD2. J was trimmed by 7 bases and V by 4 bases; bases with no gene match: 15. The germline V gene has CDR1 SGHDT and CDR2 YYEEEE. The CDR3 extends over 17 amino acids. As DNA, the CDR3 is TGTGCCAGCAGCGCCGGACTAGCGGGGCCTGTTGGGGGAGAGCAGTACTTC. Amino acid sequence: CASSAGLAGPVGGEQYF. Complete variable domain (other parts from reference TRBV5-6 and TRBJ2-7): DAGVTQSPTHLIKTRGQQVTLRCSPKSGHDTVSWYQQALGQGPQFIFQYYEEEERQRGNFPDRFSGHQFPNYSSELNVNALLLGDSALYLCASSAGLAGPVGGEQYFGPGTRLTVT.

The J gene is TRBJ2-3, the V gene TRBV5-1; a possible D gene is TRBD2 (5 bases). The length of the CDR3 is 15 residues. V was shortened by 4 bases and J by 2 bases, with 14 bases between the two germline ends. Per germline, CDR1 SGHRS and CDR2 YFSETQ. In DNA, the CDR3 is TGCGCCAGCAGCCTGGGTGGAGGTCCCACAGATACGCAGTATTTT. It encodes CASSLGGGPTDTQYF.

The chain is built from TRBV2 and TRBJ1-4, with 7 nucleotides matching TRBD1. The CDR3 loop spans 13 amino acids. Losses at the gene ends were 7 bases for V and 4 bases for J; bases not matched to a gene: 3. Germline CDR1 and CDR2: SNHLY and FYNNEI. The CDR3 DNA follows: TGTGCCAGCACCTCAGGGGGTAATGAAAAACTGTTTTTT. It translates to CASTSGGNEKLFF.

The chain employs TRBV9 and TRBJ1-1; TRBD1 is a possible D gene (6 bases). Trimming took off 5 bases at V and 1 base at J, with 9 bases between the two ends. Germline values: CDR1 SGDLS, CDR2 YYNGEE. This CDR3 is 13 amino acids long. CDR3 amino acids: CASSRTENTEAFF. CDR3 coding DNA: TGTGCCAGCAGTAGGACAGAGAACACTGAAGCTTTCTTT.

The chain links TRBV2 to TRBJ2-1; 9 nucleotides line up with TRBD1. The germline gives CDR1 SNHLY, CDR2 FYNNEI. With 6 bases clipped from V and 3 bases from J, the junction kept 6 bases outside the gene matches. This CDR3 has 15 amino acids. The CDR3 loop is CASSEQGAIYNEQFF. The CDR3 nucleotides are TGTGCCAGCAGCGAACAGGGGGCCATCTACAATGAGCAGTTCTTC.

V is TRBV5-1 and J is TRBJ1-2; the match to TRBD1 covers 9 bases. The CDR3 sequence is 14 residues long. The germline gives CDR1 SGHRS, CDR2 YFSETQ. Germline trimming cut 4 bases from V and 4 bases from J; bases unmatched to any gene: 5. The CDR3 DNA reads as TGCGCCAGCAGCCGGGGACAGGGTAGCTATGGCTACACCTTC. It encodes CASSRGQGSYGYTF.

This chain uses TRBV9 with TRBJ2-1; no firm D call. CDR1 and CDR2 (germline): SGDLS, YYNGEE. Trimming cost V 0 bases and J 6 bases, with 4 bases left between them. The CDR3 consists of 12 residues. The CDR3 region has the DNA TGTGCCAGCAGCGTAGAGCCCAATGAGCAGTTCTTC. Protein: CASSVEPNEQFF.

In DNA, the CDR3 is TGTGCCAGCAGCTTAAGGCAGGGGGCGGGGGAGCAGTACTTC. Protein product: CASSLRQGAGEQYF. This chain connects TRBV7-9 to TRBJ2-7; 8 bases match TRBD1. Germline V gene sequence: CDR1 SEHNR, CDR2 FQNEAQ (reference sequence). The V and J ends lost 2 bases and 7 bases, in that order; junction bases with no gene match: 7. This CDR3 has 14 residues.

This clone was counted a few times. This sequence joins TRBV7-8 and TRBJ2-7; D is unclear. Germline V CDR1 and CDR2: SGHVS, FQNEAQ. V was trimmed by 3 bases and J by 3 bases, leaving 15 bases between them. The CDR3 is made up of 15 amino acids. This chain's CDR3 is CASSFAWVGGYEQYF. The CDR3 bases are TGTGCCAGCAGCTTCGCGTGGGTAGGCGGCTACGAGCAGTACTTC.

The CDR3 sequence: CASRAGTGGNQPQHF. The CDR3 DNA follows: TGTGCCAGCAGAGCCGGGACAGGGGGGAATCAGCCCCAGCATTTT. V and J are TRBV6-5 and TRBJ1-5; TRBD1 matches 11 bases. With 6 bases clipped from V and 4 bases from J, the junction kept 5 bases outside the gene matches. The CDR3 totals 15 residues. In germline, CDR1 is MNHEY, CDR2 SVGAGI.